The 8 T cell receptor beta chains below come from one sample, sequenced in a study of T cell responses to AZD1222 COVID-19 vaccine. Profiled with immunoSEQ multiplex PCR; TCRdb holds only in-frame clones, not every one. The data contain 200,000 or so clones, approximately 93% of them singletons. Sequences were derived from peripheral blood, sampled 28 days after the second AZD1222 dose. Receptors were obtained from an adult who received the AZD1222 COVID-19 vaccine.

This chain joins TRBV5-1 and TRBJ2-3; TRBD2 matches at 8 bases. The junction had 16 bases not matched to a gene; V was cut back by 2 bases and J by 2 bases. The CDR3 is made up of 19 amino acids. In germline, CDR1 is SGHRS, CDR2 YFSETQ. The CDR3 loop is CASSFSWRGARAPTDTQYF. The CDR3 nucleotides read TGCGCCAGCAGCTTTTCTTGGCGGGGGGCCCGGGCCCCCACAGATACGCAGTATTTT.

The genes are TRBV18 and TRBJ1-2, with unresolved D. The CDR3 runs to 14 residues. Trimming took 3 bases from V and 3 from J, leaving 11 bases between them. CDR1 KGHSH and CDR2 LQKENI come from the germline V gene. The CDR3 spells CASSPEDGDYGYTF. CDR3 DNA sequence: TGTGCCAGCTCACCTGAGGACGGGGACTATGGCTACACCTTC.

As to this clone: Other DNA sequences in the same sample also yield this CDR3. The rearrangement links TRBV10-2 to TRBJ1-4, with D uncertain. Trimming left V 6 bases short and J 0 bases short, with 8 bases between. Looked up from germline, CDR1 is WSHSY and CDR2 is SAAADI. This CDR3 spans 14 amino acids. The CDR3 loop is CASRDTATNEKLFF. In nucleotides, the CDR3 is TGCGCCAGCAGGGATACAGCAACTAATGAAAAACTGTTTTTT.

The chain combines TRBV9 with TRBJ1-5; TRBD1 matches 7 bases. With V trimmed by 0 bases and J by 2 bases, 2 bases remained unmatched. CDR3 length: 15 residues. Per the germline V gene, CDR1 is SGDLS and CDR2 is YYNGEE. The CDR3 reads CASSVGDSRNQPQHF. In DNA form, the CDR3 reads TGTGCCAGCAGCGTAGGGGACAGTCGCAATCAGCCCCAGCATTTT. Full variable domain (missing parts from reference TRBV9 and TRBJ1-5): DSGVTQTPKHLITATGQRVTLRCSPRSGDLSVYWYQQSLDQGLQFLIQYYNGEERAKGNILERFSAQQFPDLHSELNLSSLELGDSALYFCASSVGDSRNQPQHFGDGTRLSIL.

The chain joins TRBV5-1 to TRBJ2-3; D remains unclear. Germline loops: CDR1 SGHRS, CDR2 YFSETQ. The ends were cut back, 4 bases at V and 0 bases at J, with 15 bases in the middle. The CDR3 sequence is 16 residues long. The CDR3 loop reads CASSPLASASTDTQYF. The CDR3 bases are TGCGCCAGCAGCCCCTTGGCCTCCGCTAGCACAGATACGCAGTATTTT.

CDR3 protein: CATSDKGQGWQPQHF. CDR3 sequence (DNA): TGTGCCACCAGTGACAAGGGACAGGGTTGGCAGCCCCAGCATTTT. The chain joins TRBV24-1 to TRBJ1-5, with 9 bases aligning to TRBD1. The germline V gene has CDR1 KGHDR and CDR2 SFDVKD. This CDR3 comprises 15 residues. After removal of 4 bases from V and 7 bases from J, the junction contained 7 bases not matched to a gene.

The CDR3 protein is CASSSGEPSSGNTIYF. The CDR3 coding sequence is TGTGCCAGCAGCTCAGGGGAACCCAGCTCTGGAAACACCATATATTTT. The chain employs TRBV9 and TRBJ1-3; TRBD1 is a possible D gene (6 bases). The germline CDR1 and CDR2 sequences are SGDLS and YYNGEE. Trimming shortened V by 4 bases and J by 0 bases, and 14 bases separated the two germline ends. The CDR3 length is 16 residues.

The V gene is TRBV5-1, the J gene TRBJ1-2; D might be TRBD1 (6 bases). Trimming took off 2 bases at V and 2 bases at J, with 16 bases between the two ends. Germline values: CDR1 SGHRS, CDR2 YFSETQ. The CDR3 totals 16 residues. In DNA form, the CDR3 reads TGCGCCAGCAGCTTAAGTCGACAGGACTTCAACTATGGCTACACCTTC. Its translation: CASSLSRQDFNYGYTF.